The following is a T cell receptor beta chain sequence with its context. What it binds is unknown. This sample stems from a study of T cells in Graves' hyperthyroidism and ophthalmopathy. Whole-study findings and limits: Most expanded thyroid clonotypes above 0.001 recurred in blood. Ophthalmopathy and stable hyperthyroidism were separated by a 13 V-J model.

TCR beta CDR3 region amplification was performed from RNA transcripts. Initially, a first-round RT-PCR of the TCR CDR3 employed the HTBI primer set. TCRdb re-analysed the multiplex PCR reads in MiXCR, keeping a single row per CDR3 protein. The sample comprises roughly 560,000 distinct CDR3 sequences, approximately 14% of which are singletons, and roughly 4.3% rests with the top ten. PBMCs stemmed from less than 13 ml fresh peripheral blood. The CDR3 totals 14 residues. CDR1 and CDR2 from the germline V gene are SNHLY and FYNNEI. V lost 6 bases to trimming and J lost 0 bases, with 8 bases between them.

The TCR was taken from a woman aged 40 to 50 with Graves' ophthalmopathy. Material: blood. This rearrangement joins TRBV2 to TRBJ2-2; tentative D call: TRBD2 (6 bases). The CDR3 sequence is CASRRESNTGELFF. The CDR3 DNA reads as TGTGCCAGCAGACGGGAGTCGAACACCGGGGAGCTGTTTTTT.